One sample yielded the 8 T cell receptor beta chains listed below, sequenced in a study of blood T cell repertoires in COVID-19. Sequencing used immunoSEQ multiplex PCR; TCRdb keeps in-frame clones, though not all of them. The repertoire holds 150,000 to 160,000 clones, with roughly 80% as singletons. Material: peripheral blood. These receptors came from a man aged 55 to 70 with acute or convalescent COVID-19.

The CDR3 bases are TGCGCCAGTACGACTAGCGGGAGATACGAGCAGTACTTC. As protein: CASTTSGRYEQYF. This rearrangement joins TRBV5-1 to TRBJ2-7; 12 nucleotides match TRBD2. Germline-derived CDR1 and CDR2 are SGHRS and YFSETQ. J lost 4 bases, V lost 8 bases, and 4 bases had no gene match. The CDR3 consists of 13 residues.

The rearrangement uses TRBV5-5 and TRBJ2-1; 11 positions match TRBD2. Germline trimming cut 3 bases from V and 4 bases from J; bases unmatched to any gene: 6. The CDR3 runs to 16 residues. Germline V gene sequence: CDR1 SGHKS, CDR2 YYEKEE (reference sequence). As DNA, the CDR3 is TGTGCCAGCAGCTCCAAAGGGACTAGCGGATACAATGAGCAGTTCTTC. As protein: CASSSKGTSGYNEQFF.

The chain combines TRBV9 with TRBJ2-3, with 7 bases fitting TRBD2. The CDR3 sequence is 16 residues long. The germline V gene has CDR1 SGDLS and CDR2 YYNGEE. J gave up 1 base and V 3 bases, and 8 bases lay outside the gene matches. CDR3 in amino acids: CASSAAWGGGTDTQYF. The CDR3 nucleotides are TGTGCCAGCAGCGCAGCTTGGGGGGGAGGCACAGATACGCAGTATTTT.

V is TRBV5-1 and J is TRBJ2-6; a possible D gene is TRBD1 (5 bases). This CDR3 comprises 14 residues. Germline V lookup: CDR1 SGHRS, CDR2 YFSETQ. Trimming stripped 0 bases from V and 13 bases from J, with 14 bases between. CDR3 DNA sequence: TGCGCCAGCAGCTTGGCCGACAGTCCAGAAGTCCTGACTTTC. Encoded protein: CASSLADSPEVLTF.

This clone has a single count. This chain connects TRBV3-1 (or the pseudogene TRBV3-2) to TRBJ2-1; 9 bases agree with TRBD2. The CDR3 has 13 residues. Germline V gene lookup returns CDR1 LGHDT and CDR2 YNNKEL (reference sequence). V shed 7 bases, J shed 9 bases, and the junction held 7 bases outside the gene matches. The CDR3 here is CASNPGTSFEQFF. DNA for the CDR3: TGTGCCAGCAACCCCGGGACTAGCTTTGAGCAGTTCTTC.

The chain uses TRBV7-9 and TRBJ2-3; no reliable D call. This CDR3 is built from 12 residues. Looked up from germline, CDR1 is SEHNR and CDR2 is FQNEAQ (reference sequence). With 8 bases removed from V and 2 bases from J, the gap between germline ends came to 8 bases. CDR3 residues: CASAEITDTQYF. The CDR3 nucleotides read TGTGCCAGCGCAGAAATCACAGATACGCAGTATTTT. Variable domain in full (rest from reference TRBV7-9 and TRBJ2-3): DTGVSQNPRHKITKRGQNVTFRCDPISEHNRLYWYRQTLGQGPEFLTYFQNEAQLEKSRLLSDRFSAERPKGSFSTLEIQRTEQGDSAMYLCASAEITDTQYFGPGTRLTVL.

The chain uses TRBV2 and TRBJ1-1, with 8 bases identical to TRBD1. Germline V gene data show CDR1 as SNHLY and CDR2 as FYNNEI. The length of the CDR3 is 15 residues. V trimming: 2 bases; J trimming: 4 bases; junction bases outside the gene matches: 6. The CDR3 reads CASSEQGAPSTEAFF. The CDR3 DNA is TGTGCCAGCAGTGAACAGGGGGCGCCGAGCACTGAAGCTTTCTTT.

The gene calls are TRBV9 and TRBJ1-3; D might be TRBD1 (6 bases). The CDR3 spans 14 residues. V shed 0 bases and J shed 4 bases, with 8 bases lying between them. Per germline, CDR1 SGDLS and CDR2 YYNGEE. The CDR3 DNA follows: TGTGCCAGCAGCGTAGGGACAGTCGGAAACACCATATATTTT. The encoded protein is CASSVGTVGNTIYF. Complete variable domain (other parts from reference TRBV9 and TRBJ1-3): DSGVTQTPKHLITATGQRVTLRCSPRSGDLSVYWYQQSLDQGLQFLIQYYNGEERAKGNILERFSAQQFPDLHSELNLSSLELGDSALYFCASSVGTVGNTIYFGEGSWLTVV.